The 3 T cell receptor beta chains in this list originate from one sample, sequenced in a study of cytomegalovirus exposure and HLA in healthy donors. Here immunoSEQ multiplex PCR was the method, and the copy in TCRdb shows in-frame clones only, minus some. Among tens of thousands of clones listed, nearly 95% were seen once. Source material: PBMCs. Source of these receptors: a woman under 30 in good health and CMV-seronegative.

The chain is built from TRBV6-5 and TRBJ1-1; no reliable D call. V was cut by 5 bases and J by 7 bases, with 8 bases left in between. The CDR3 is made up of 11 amino acids. Germline V gene data show CDR1 as MNHEY and CDR2 as SVGAGI. Written as DNA, the CDR3 is TGTGCCAGCAGTCGGGAGGGTGAAGCTTTCTTT. Amino acids: CASSREGEAFF.

This rearrangement joins TRBV4-3 to TRBJ2-5; 8 bases line up with TRBD2. Germline CDR1 LGHNA, CDR2 YSLEER. Trimming cost V 1 base and J 3 bases; bases outside gene matches: 7. CDR3 length equals 16 residues. The CDR3 spells CASSQGVGLAEETQYF. As DNA, the CDR3 is TGCGCCAGCAGCCAAGGGGTCGGACTAGCTGAAGAGACCCAGTACTTC.

V and J are TRBV21-1 and TRBJ2-5; TRBD1, the D gene given by the table, was not confirmed from the DNA. TRBV21-1 is a listed pseudogene. CDR3 length: 13 amino acids. The CDR3 reads CASSKPGGETQYF. The CDR3, as DNA: TGTGCCAGCAGCAAACCAGGGGGTGAGACCCAGTACTTC.